The sequence of this T cell receptor (beta chain) was determined in a study of blood T cell repertoires in COVID-19. The data were produced by immunoSEQ multiplex PCR, yet TCRdb's version contains in-frame clones alone and is incomplete. This table holds around 160,000 clones, around 83% found once. This CDR3 comprises 16 residues. Unmatched junction bases numbered 5, after V lost 7 bases and J lost 2 bases. Germline values: CDR1 LNHDA, CDR2 SQIVND (reference sequence). The table lists this clone with a count of one. The chain uses TRBV19 and TRBJ2-1; 13 bases match TRBD2. The receptor was derived from a woman in her 50s who had been exposed to COVID-19. Sequencing used PBMCs or T cells enriched from blood (not recorded which). The CDR3: CASNTGLAGTYNEQFF. CDR3 DNA sequence: TGTGCCAGTAATACGGGACTAGCGGGAACCTACAATGAGCAGTTCTTC.